The rows below give T cell receptor beta chains drawn from one sample of a study of shared clonotypes between healthy human individuals. TCRdb keeps only in-frame clones here, not all; method: immunoSEQ multiplex PCR. The sample records 800,000 to 950,000 clones, about 97% being singletons. The sequenced material came from naive CD8+ T cells sorted from blood. These TCRs come from a man between 25 and 39 years old in good health. The CDR3 runs from the conserved cysteine through the conserved F or W. D genes are given only for firm matches. A clone size is listed for some rows: how often the clone was seen (once, few, many), or a class if it is expanded.

D: NA; V: TRBV11-2; size: NA; J: TRBJ2-7; CDR3: CASSLTRYEQYF; DNA: TGTGCCAGCAGCCTGACACGCTACGAGCAGTACTTC
D: NA; V: TRBV9; size: NA; J: TRBJ2-3; CDR3: CASGRESTDTQYF; DNA: TGTGCCAGCGGTCGGGAAAGCACAGATACGCAGTATTTT
D: NA; V: TRBV5-1; size: once; J: TRBJ2-2; CDR3: CASSLIDGPSNTGELFF; DNA: TGCGCCAGCAGCTTGATCGACGGCCCGTCGAACACCGGGGAGCTGTTTTTT
D: NA; V: TRBV15; size: once; J: TRBJ2-1; CDR3: CAVRPGSPNEQFF; DNA: TGTGCCGTTCGGCCGGGGAGCCCCAATGAGCAGTTCTTC
D: NA; V: TRBV10-3; size: NA; J: TRBJ2-3; CDR3: CAISDSLSPTDTQYF; DNA: TGTGCCATCAGTGACTCACTCTCCCCCACAGATACGCAGTATTTT
D: TRBD2; V: TRBV11-2; size: NA; J: TRBJ2-7; CDR3: CASSLDSGLAGGVSYEQYF; DNA: TGTGCCAGCAGCTTAGACTCCGGACTAGCGGGGGGAGTCTCCTACGAGCAGTACTTC
D: NA; V: TRBV5-1; size: NA; J: TRBJ2-4; CDR3: CASREYGQTGDIQYF; DNA: TGCGCCAGCAGGGAATATGGACAAACCGGGGACATTCAGTACTTC
D: NA; V: TRBV6-5; size: NA; J: TRBJ2-5; CDR3: CASSYTGTEETQYF; DNA: TGTGCCAGCAGTTATACAGGGACGGAGGAGACCCAGTACTTC
D: NA; V: TRBV5-4; size: NA; J: TRBJ2-7; CDR3: CASPYRLREQYF; DNA: TGTGCCAGCCCGTACAGGTTACGCGAGCAGTACTTC
D: NA; V: TRBV25-1; size: few; J: TRBJ1-1; CDR3: CASSADNRGDTEAFF; DNA: TGTGCCAGCAGTGCGGACAATCGAGGGGACACTGAAGCTTTCTTT
D: NA; V: TRBV2; size: NA; J: TRBJ2-2; CDR3: CASSGDYNTGELFF; DNA: TGTGCCAGCAGTGGCGACTATAACACCGGGGAGCTGTTTTTT
D: TRBD2; V: TRBV7-9; size: NA; J: TRBJ2-7; CDR3: CASEPPLAGAYEQYF; DNA: TGTGCCAGCGAACCTCCTTTAGCGGGAGCCTACGAGCAGTACTTC
D: NA; V: TRBV9; size: NA; J: TRBJ2-1; CDR3: CASSVVLAPPNNEQFF; DNA: TGTGCCAGCAGCGTAGTATTAGCTCCTCCGAACAATGAGCAGTTCTTC
D: TRBD2; V: TRBV6-1; size: NA; J: TRBJ2-7; CDR3: CASSVSTSGVSSYEQYF; DNA: TGTGCCAGCAGTGTCTCGACTAGCGGGGTAAGCTCCTACGAGCAGTACTTC
D: NA; V: TRBV27; size: NA; J: TRBJ2-7; CDR3: CASSLGQLYEQYF; DNA: TGTGCCAGCAGTTTAGGGCAGCTCTACGAGCAGTACTTC
D: TRBD1; V: TRBV5-4; size: NA; J: TRBJ1-2; CDR3: CASSLTGSNTF; DNA: TGTGCCAGCAGCCTGACAGGGAGCAACACCTTC
D: TRBD1; V: TRBV4-1; size: NA; J: TRBJ2-7; CDR3: CASSQGAPGQGFYEQYF; DNA: TGCGCCAGCAGCCAAGGAGCCCCGGGACAGGGTTTCTACGAGCAGTACTTC
D: NA; V: TRBV7-9; size: NA; J: TRBJ2-5; CDR3: CASSLVGTLKETQYF; DNA: TGTGCCAGCAGCTTAGTCGGGACGTTGAAAGAGACCCAGTACTTC
D: NA; V: TRBV5-1; size: NA; J: TRBJ1-2; CDR3: CASSLADINYGYTF; DNA: TGCGCCAGCAGCTTGGCAGACATAAACTATGGCTACACCTTC
D: TRBD1; V: TRBV29-1; size: NA; J: TRBJ1-4; CDR3: CSVEDLTGAGEKLFF; DNA: TGCAGCGTTGAAGATTTGACAGGGGCGGGGGAAAAACTGTTTTTT
D: NA; V: TRBV7-9; size: once; J: TRBJ1-2; CDR3: CASSRPRGGGFHGYTF; DNA: TGTGCCAGCAGCCGACCCCGTGGGGGTGGGTTTCATGGCTACACCTTC
D: NA; V: TRBV29-1; size: NA; J: TRBJ1-3; CDR3: CSVEKARSGNTIYF; DNA: TGCAGCGTTGAAAAAGCTCGCTCTGGAAACACCATATATTTT
D: TRBD1; V: TRBV27; size: NA; J: TRBJ1-1; CDR3: CASSPGGTEAFF; DNA: TGTGCCAGCAGCCCAGGGGGCACTGAAGCTTTCTTT
D: TRBD1; V: TRBV7-9; size: NA; J: TRBJ1-1; CDR3: CASSLGQGDTEAFF; DNA: TGTGCCAGCAGCTTAGGGCAGGGGGACACTGAAGCTTTCTTT
D: NA; V: TRBV21-1; size: NA; J: TRBJ2-6; CDR3: CASSKARSRSSGANVLTF; DNA: TGTGCCAGCAGCAAAGCACGCAGCAGGAGCTCTGGGGCCAACGTCCTGACTTTC
D: TRBD2; V: TRBV29-1; size: NA; J: TRBJ2-1; CDR3: CSVEGTSGSTSYNEQFF; DNA: TGCAGCGTTGAGGGGACTAGCGGGAGTACCTCCTACAATGAGCAGTTCTTC
D: TRBD2; V: TRBV5-5; size: NA; J: TRBJ2-7; CDR3: CASSSPTSGSPEQYF; DNA: TGTGCCAGCAGCTCGCCTACTAGCGGGAGTCCCGAGCAGTACTTC
D: NA; V: TRBV29-1; size: once; J: TRBJ2-3; CDR3: CSAEGFFLDPDTQYF; DNA: TGCAGCGCCGAAGGGTTCTTCCTGGACCCAGATACGCAGTATTTT
D: TRBD1; V: TRBV25-1; size: NA; J: TRBJ2-7; CDR3: CASSSNAGGEQYF; DNA: TGTGCCAGCAGTTCTAACGCAGGGGGCGAGCAGTACTTC
D: NA; V: TRBV27; size: once; J: TRBJ2-7; CDR3: CASSTPRVGSIGEQYF; DNA: TGTGCCAGCAGCACCCCGCGGGTCGGGAGTATCGGCGAGCAGTACTTC
D: TRBD1; V: TRBV11-2; size: once; J: TRBJ2-7; CDR3: CASSYGRQGYEQYF; DNA: TGTGCCAGCAGCTACGGACGACAGGGCTACGAGCAGTACTTC
D: NA; V: TRBV7-8; size: NA; J: TRBJ1-2; CDR3: CASSSENSETNYGYTF; DNA: TGTGCCAGCAGCTCAGAGAACAGCGAAACTAACTATGGCTACACCTTC
D: NA; V: TRBV9; size: NA; J: TRBJ1-2; CDR3: CASYRVGYTF; DNA: TGTGCCAGCTACCGGGTAGGCTACACCTTC
D: NA; V: TRBV27; size: NA; J: TRBJ2-1; CDR3: CASRDQDGRNEQFF; DNA: TGTGCCAGCAGAGATCAGGACGGGCGGAATGAGCAGTTCTTC
D: TRBD1; V: TRBV2; size: once; J: TRBJ1-2; CDR3: CASVGQEYGYTF; DNA: TGTGCCAGCGTCGGACAGGAGTATGGCTACACCTTC
D: NA; V: TRBV9; size: NA; J: TRBJ2-3; CDR3: CASSVGMQGSDTQYF; DNA: TGTGCCAGCAGCGTGGGAATGCAGGGGTCAGATACGCAGTATTTT
D: TRBD1; V: TRBV29-1; size: NA; J: TRBJ2-7; CDR3: CSVEQGSTYEQYF; DNA: TGCAGCGTGGAACAGGGGTCCACGTACGAGCAGTACTTC
D: TRBD1; V: TRBV29-1; size: NA; J: TRBJ2-7; CDR3: CSVAPTGLGYEQYF; DNA: TGCAGCGTCGCCCCGACAGGGCTGGGCTACGAGCAGTACTTC
D: NA; V: TRBV7-2; size: NA; J: TRBJ1-5; CDR3: CASSLLKGEGNQPQHF; DNA: TGTGCCAGCAGCTTACTTAAAGGGGAAGGCAATCAGCCCCAGCATTTT
D: TRBD2; V: TRBV7-9; size: NA; J: TRBJ2-7; CDR3: CASSLPTSGVEQYF; DNA: TGTGCCAGCAGCTTACCGACTAGCGGGGTCGAGCAGTACTTC
D: TRBD2; V: TRBV28; size: NA; J: TRBJ2-2; CDR3: CASSFGAGEFPGELFF; DNA: TGTGCCAGCAGTTTCGGAGCGGGAGAGTTCCCCGGGGAGCTGTTTTTT